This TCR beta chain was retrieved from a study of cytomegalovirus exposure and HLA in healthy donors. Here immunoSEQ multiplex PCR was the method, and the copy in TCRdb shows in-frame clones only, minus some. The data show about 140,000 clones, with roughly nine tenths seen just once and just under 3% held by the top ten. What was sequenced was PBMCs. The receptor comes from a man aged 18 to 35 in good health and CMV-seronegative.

As DNA, the CDR3 is TGTGCCAGCAGCGAGGACAGCCGAGAAGCTTTCTTT. It translates to CASSEDSREAFF. The V and J genes are TRBV7-9 and TRBJ1-1; tentative D call: TRBD1 (6 bases). The germline gives CDR1 SEHNR, CDR2 FQNEAQ (reference sequence). The V end lost 5 bases, the J end lost 8 bases, and 12 bases lay between the germline ends. CDR3 length equals 12 residues. Full variable domain (rest looked up from reference TRBV7-9 and TRBJ1-1): DTGVSQNPRHKITKRGQNVTFRCDPISEHNRLYWYRQTLGQGPEFLTYFQNEAQLEKSRLLSDRFSAERPKGSFSTLEIQRTEQGDSAMYLCASSEDSREAFFGQGTRLTVV.